A single sample gave rise to the 24 T cell receptor beta chains below, sequenced in a study of T cell responses to AZD1222 COVID-19 vaccine (dated by TCRdb to the early 2020s). Taken with the paper, the label for time point translates to: about 28 days (+/-7) after the second vaccine dose. Library creation used the immunoSEQ multiplex PCR assay. TCRdb holds this immuneACCESS table with in-frame rearrangements only. Some clones are missing; in checked studies, unresolved V genes explain under half, and the rest has no known cause. Present in this sample are some 200,000 clones, about 88% of which were seen just once. Of the sample, more than 25% is held by the ten largest clones. The sample was peripheral blood, taken 28 days after the second AZD1222 dose. These receptors were collected from an adult who received the AZD1222 COVID-19 vaccine.

This clone was counted between two and nine times. Written as DNA, the CDR3 is TGTGCCAGCAGCTTGAGGGCAGCCACTTGGGGCACAGATACGCAGTATTTT. Its translation: CASSLRAATWGTDTQYF. The chain uses TRBV7-8 and TRBJ2-3, with D possibly TRBD2 on 5 matching bases. The CDR3 spans 17 residues. The germline V gene encodes CDR1 SGHVS and CDR2 FQNEAQ. V was trimmed by 3 bases and J by 1 base, leaving 17 bases between them. The full variable domain, its missing parts supplied by reference TRBV7-8 and TRBJ2-3, is GAGVSQSPRYKVAKRGQDVALRCDPISGHVSLFWYQQALGQGPEFLTYFQNEAQLDKSGLPSDRFFAERPEGSVSTLKIQRTQQEDSAVYLCASSLRAATWGTDTQYFGPGTRLTVL.

This chain joins TRBV10-3 and TRBJ2-1; 7 positions agree with TRBD2. Germline V gene lookup returns CDR1 ENHRY and CDR2 SYGVKD. The J segment lost 0 bases and the V segment lost 10 bases, leaving 6 bases of the junction unmatched. The CDR3 is 14 residues long. CDR3 region: CATLADSSYNEQFF. The CDR3 bases are TGTGCCACCCTAGCGGATAGCTCCTACAATGAGCAGTTCTTC.

The rearrangement links TRBV13 to TRBJ2-7; TRBD2 aligns across 12 bases. The CDR3 has 16 residues. J was trimmed by 4 bases and V by 3 bases; bases with no gene match: 7. Germline-derived CDR1 and CDR2 are PRHDT and FYEKMQ (reference sequence). DNA for the CDR3: TGTGCCAGCAGCTTCCCCGGGACTAGCGGGCAATACGAGCAGTACTTC. Protein sequence: CASSFPGTSGQYEQYF.

The chain couples TRBV4-3 to TRBJ2-7; 8 nucleotides line up with TRBD2. The CDR3 spans 15 residues. Germline V lookup: CDR1 LGHNA, CDR2 YSLEER. With 2 bases clipped from V and 0 bases from J, the junction kept 3 bases outside the gene matches. CDR3 region: CASSQSLAGSYEQYF. DNA of the CDR3: TGCGCCAGCAGCCAAAGTCTAGCGGGCTCCTACGAGCAGTACTTC.

J is TRBJ2-7 and V is TRBV10-3; TRBD1 aligns across 10 bases. The CDR3 runs to 12 residues. Unmatched junction bases numbered 1, after V lost 6 bases and J lost 5 bases. CDR1 and CDR2 (germline): ENHRY, SYGVKD. CDR3 nucleotide sequence: TGTGCCATCAGAGGGACAGGGGACGAGCAGTACTTC. It encodes CAIRGTGDEQYF.

This clone was seen once. J is TRBJ1-5 and V is TRBV19, with a possible D match to TRBD1 (5 bases). Germline-derived CDR1 and CDR2 are LNHDA and SQIVND (reference sequence). V was pared by 3 bases and J by 3 bases, with 15 bases between. The CDR3 totals 16 residues. For the CDR3, the DNA is TGTGCCAGTAGTATGGTCGGCGAGGGGCTCAATCAGCCCCAGCATTTT. This gives the protein CASSMVGEGLNQPQHF.

This chain links TRBV3-1 (or the pseudogene TRBV3-2) with TRBJ2-1; possible D gene TRBD2, 5 bases. Germline V gives CDR1 LGHDT, CDR2 YNNKEL (reference sequence). V was clipped by 4 bases and J by 10 bases, with 11 bases between them. The CDR3 sequence is 12 residues long. The CDR3 nucleotides read TGTGCCAGCAGCCCCGGAGGATTAGAGCAGTTCTTC. It codes for CASSPGGLEQFF.

V and J are TRBV6-6 and TRBJ2-7; TRBD2 matches 9 bases. J was trimmed by 0 bases and V by 7 bases; bases with no gene match: 7. Germline CDR1 is MNHNY and CDR2 is SVGAGI (reference sequence). This CDR3 spans 15 amino acids. CDR3 in amino acids: CASTDLAGSSYEQYF. As DNA, the CDR3 is TGTGCCAGCACCGACCTAGCGGGAAGCTCCTACGAGCAGTACTTC.

The count of this clone is one. The chain joins TRBV6-2 or TRBV6-3 to TRBJ2-5; no clear D gene. Germline V gene sequence: CDR1 MNHEY, CDR2 SVGEGT. This CDR3 has 15 residues. The V and J ends lost 1 base and 2 bases respectively, with 11 bases between them. The CDR3 nucleotides are TGTGCCAGCAGTTACTTCCAGCCAATTCAAGAGACCCAGTACTTC. Amino acid sequence: CASSYFQPIQETQYF.

The chain combines TRBV9 with TRBJ2-7; D remains ambiguous. Germline values: CDR1 SGDLS, CDR2 YYNGEE. V was clipped by 0 bases and J by 2 bases, with 15 bases between them. The CDR3 has 16 residues. The CDR3 sequence is CASSVATIVAAYEQYF. The CDR3 DNA reads TGTGCCAGCAGCGTAGCTACCATAGTAGCAGCCTACGAGCAGTACTTC. The variable domain in full, with the rest retrieved from reference TRBV9 and TRBJ2-7, is DSGVTQTPKHLITATGQRVTLRCSPRSGDLSVYWYQQSLDQGLQFLIQYYNGEERAKGNILERFSAQQFPDLHSELNLSSLELGDSALYFCASSVATIVAAYEQYFGPGTRLTVT.

The rearrangement joins TRBV9 to TRBJ2-7; D is perhaps TRBD2 (6 bases). The CDR3 totals 15 residues. Per the germline V gene, CDR1 is SGDLS and CDR2 is YYNGEE. V shed 0 bases and J shed 2 bases, with 12 bases lying between them. The CDR3 region has the DNA TGTGCCAGCAGCGTAGGCCCCCGGGAGACCTACGAGCAGTACTTC. Translation: CASSVGPRETYEQYF. The full variable domain, in which reference TRBV9 and TRBJ2-7 provide the parts outside the CDR3, is DSGVTQTPKHLITATGQRVTLRCSPRSGDLSVYWYQQSLDQGLQFLIQYYNGEERAKGNILERFSAQQFPDLHSELNLSSLELGDSALYFCASSVGPRETYEQYFGPGTRLTVT.

The rearrangement links TRBV4-3 to TRBJ2-7; 8 bases are a match to TRBD1. Germline V CDR1 and CDR2: LGHNA, YSLEER. The junction had 6 bases not matched to a gene; V was cut back by 1 base and J by 4 bases. There are 15 residues in the CDR3. DNA for the CDR3: TGCGCCAGCAGCCAAGGGCTGGGACAGGTATACGAGCAGTACTTC. Translated, it gives CASSQGLGQVYEQYF.

This chain connects TRBV9 to TRBJ2-1; D could derive from TRBD1 or TRBD2 (6 bases each). The length of the CDR3 is 13 residues. V lost 0 bases to trimming and J lost 7 bases, with 8 bases between them. CDR1 is SGDLS, CDR2 YYNGEE, per germline. CDR3 coding DNA: TGTGCCAGCAGCGTAGGAGGGGGGAATGAGCAGTTCTTC. Encoded protein: CASSVGGGNEQFF.

The chain employs TRBV10-3 and TRBJ1-6, with 7 bases fitting TRBD1. Germline-derived CDR1 and CDR2 are ENHRY and SYGVKD. V lost 5 bases to trimming and J lost 7 bases; unmatched junction nucleotides: 8. CDR3 length: 15 residues. CDR3 protein: CAISTTGTENSPLHF. The CDR3 DNA is TGTGCCATCAGTACCACCGGGACAGAAAATTCACCCCTCCACTTT.

Concerning this clone itself: Other nucleotide sequences in the sample specify the same CDR3. The CDR3 coding sequence is TGTGCCAGCTCACCGGGGGACTCTGGAAACACCATATATTTT. Residues: CASSPGDSGNTIYF. The gene calls are TRBV18 and TRBJ1-3, with D maybe TRBD1 (5 bases). Germline CDR1 reads KGHSH; CDR2 reads LQKENI. V lost 3 bases and J 0 bases, leaving 6 bases between the germline ends. CDR3 length: 14 amino acids.

The rearrangement links TRBV19 to TRBJ2-3; the match to TRBD2 covers 8 bases. The J segment lost 5 bases and the V segment lost 2 bases, leaving 3 bases of the junction unmatched. This CDR3 spans 14 amino acids. Germline-derived CDR1 and CDR2 are LNHDA and SQIVND (reference sequence). The CDR3 protein is CASSITREGDTQYF. The CDR3 DNA sequence: TGTGCCAGTAGTATAACCCGGGAGGGAGATACGCAGTATTTT.

V usage is TRBV2 and J usage is TRBJ2-7; tentatively, D is TRBD1 or TRBD2 (5 bases each). From germline, CDR1 is SNHLY and CDR2 FYNNEI. The CDR3 spans 15 residues. With 1 base removed from V and 4 bases from J, the gap between germline ends came to 14 bases. The CDR3: CASSEVGVPSYEQYF. In DNA form, the CDR3 reads TGTGCCAGCAGTGAAGTGGGGGTGCCCTCTTACGAGCAGTACTTC. The full variable domain, with the rest looked up from reference TRBV2 and TRBJ2-7, is EPEVTQTPSHQVTQMGQEVILRCVPISNHLYFYWYRQILGQKVEFLVSFYNNEISEKSEIFDDQFSVERPDGSNFTLKIRSTKLEDSAMYFCASSEVGVPSYEQYFGPGTRLTVT.

The V call is TRBV28, the J call TRBJ2-5; D is tentatively TRBD1 or TRBD2 (5 bases each). CDR3 length equals 17 residues. Trimming stripped 2 bases from V and 5 bases from J, with 21 bases between. Germline assignment: CDR1 MDHEN and CDR2 SYDVKM. DNA for the CDR3: TGTGCCAGCAGTTTAAGGGGAGTACGGCTCGACGGGGAGACCCAGTACTTC. It translates to CASSLRGVRLDGETQYF.

V usage is TRBV30 and J usage is TRBJ2-7; 8 bases agree with TRBD1. CDR1 is GTSNPN, CDR2 SVGIG, per germline (reference sequence). V lost 5 bases and J lost 5; bases outside the gene matches: 2. There are 11 residues in the CDR3. The CDR3 nucleotides read TGTGCCTGGGACAGGGGCCACGAGCAGTACTTC. It is translated as CAWDRGHEQYF.

The chain has TRBV6-5 and TRBJ2-7; 9 bases are a match to TRBD1. V dropped 0 bases and J dropped 9; count of bases not matched to a gene: 9. The CDR3 sequence is 15 residues long. Germline loops: CDR1 MNHEY, CDR2 SVGAGI. CDR3 coding DNA: TGTGCCAGCAGTTACTCACGGACAGGGGACGTCGGGCAGTACTTC. Its protein is CASSYSRTGDVGQYF.

The rearrangement links TRBV18 to TRBJ1-1; weak D call: TRBD1 (5 bases). The CDR3 extends over 15 amino acids. V dropped 3 bases and J dropped 4 bases, with 15 bases sitting between them. CDR1 is KGHSH and CDR2 is LQKENI in the germline V gene. The DNA for the CDR3 is TGTGCCAGCTCACCGCTCGGGGAGGGGAGCACTGAAGCTTTCTTT. It codes for CASSPLGEGSTEAFF.

This rearrangement joins TRBV24-1 to TRBJ1-2; TRBD1 aligns across 7 bases. CDR1 is KGHDR and CDR2 is SFDVKD in the germline V gene. The CDR3 loop spans 14 amino acids. With 5 bases clipped from V and 4 bases from J, the junction kept 6 bases outside the gene matches. The DNA for the CDR3 is TGTGCCACCAGTGGGAAGGGACAGTTCTATGGCTACACCTTC. It codes for CATSGKGQFYGYTF.

This clone was observed once. The genes are TRBV7-9 and TRBJ1-2; D is perhaps TRBD1 (5 bases). Trimming removed 8 bases at V and 1 base at J, with 14 bases between. Germline CDR1 is SEHNR and CDR2 is FQNEAQ (reference sequence). The CDR3 totals 14 residues. CDR3 nucleotide sequence: TGTGCCAGCCCTTTGGGACCCCGTAACTATGGCTACACCTTC. Its translation is CASPLGPRNYGYTF.

This clone turned up a few times. The rearrangement links TRBV30 to TRBJ1-1, with a tentative D call TRBD1 (6 bases). V was cut by 4 bases and J by 11 bases, with 14 bases left in between. The CDR3 contains 11 residues. CDR1 and CDR2 (germline): GTSNPN, SVGIG (reference sequence). This CDR3 reads CAWTKGGSAFF. The CDR3, as DNA: TGTGCCTGGACAAAGGGGGGGAGTGCTTTCTTT.